This T cell receptor beta chain comes out of a study of shared clonotypes between healthy human individuals. Naive CD8 populations comprised CD45RO-negative cells positively selected for CCR7, excluding terminally differentiated effector memory CD45RA+ cells. In the sorted-subset replicate PCRs, 200 ng DNA, 29,000 or so T cell genomes, was used. Assay used: immunoSEQ multiplex PCR; TCRdb lists only in-frame clones, some missing. Of about 2 million clones detected, about 95% appear once; the ten largest clones hold around 1.1%. For this clone: The antigen remains undetermined.

Regarding the study as a whole: For sorted subsets, rarefaction showed incomplete sequencing despite large depth.

In germline, CDR1 is MNHNS, CDR2 SASEGT. CDR3 length equals 14 residues. The germline V and J ends were trimmed by 10 bases and 4 bases, with 17 bases remaining between them. Sequenced material: naive CD8+ T cells sorted from blood. The chain carries TRBV6-1 and TRBJ1-5; D unclear. This sequence was found in a man between 18 and 29 years old in good health. CDR3 DNA: TGTGCCATCGATGAGCTTACTTTAAATCAGCCCCAGCATTTT. As protein: CAIDELTLNQPQHF.